This T cell receptor (beta chain) was captured in a study of CD8 T cell repertoires and HIV-1 epitope variants. Study details: The baseline condition was 1M T cells left uncultured.

Overall study results and limits: Eight or nine antigen-specific TCR beta clonotypes were found; over 5 seemed cross-reactive to variants.

About this clone: What it binds is unknown.

The CDR3 length is 14 residues. The V end was cut by 0 bases, the J end by 0 bases, with 6 bases between. Germline V gives CDR1 SGHNT, CDR2 YYREEE (reference sequence). TCR beta CDR3 was sequenced at survey depth on immunoSEQ. TCRdb keeps only in-frame clones here, not all; method: immunoSEQ multiplex PCR. Of 5,700 or so clones listed, around two thirds are singletons. The receptor was derived from a male donor with HIV. The V call is TRBV5-4, the J call TRBJ2-5; D may match TRBD1 or TRBD2 (5 bases each). The specimen was cultured CD8+ T cells derived from PBMCs. CDR3 DNA: TGTGCCAGCAGCTTGGGGGACCACCAAGAGACCCAGTACTTC. As protein: CASSLGDHQETQYF.